This passage covers 27 T cell receptor beta chains from one sample sequenced in a study of cytomegalovirus exposure and HLA in healthy donors. The PCR employed 60 Vbeta primers together with 13 Jbeta primers. Assay used: immunoSEQ multiplex PCR; TCRdb lists only in-frame clones, some missing. The data contain 100,000 to 150,000 clones, 75% to 90% of them singletons. The material sequenced was PBMCs. The receptors come from a man aged 18 to 35 in good health and CMV-seropositive.

This rearrangement joins TRBV7-2 to TRBJ2-1; 10 bases align to TRBD2. The germline V gene encodes CDR1 SGHTA and CDR2 FQGNSA. Trimming at V came to 5 bases and at J to 3 bases, leaving 7 bases not matched to a gene. There are 16 residues in the CDR3. The CDR3 nucleotides are TGTGCCAGCAGCATATTAGCGGGGGGCTTCTACAATGAGCAGTTCTTC. This gives the protein CASSILAGGFYNEQFF.

The rearrangement links TRBV7-9 to TRBJ2-7; 7 nucleotides align to TRBD1. Germline V gene lookup returns CDR1 SEHNR and CDR2 FQNEAQ (reference sequence). This CDR3 comprises 16 residues. V shed 4 bases and J 0 bases; nucleotides not matched to a gene: 9. CDR3 protein: CASSSRQGEDSYEQYF. The CDR3 DNA sequence: TGTGCCAGCAGCTCGAGGCAGGGGGAAGACTCCTACGAGCAGTACTTC.

This clone was observed once. The chain uses TRBV11-3 and TRBJ2-3, with 8 bases identical to TRBD2. V was pared by 2 bases and J by 1 base, with 5 bases of the junction left unmatched. CDR1 and CDR2 from the germline V gene are SGHNT and YENEEA. The CDR3 has 16 residues. The CDR3 spells CASSLSSGGRTDTQYF. CDR3 DNA: TGTGCCAGCAGCTTATCCAGCGGGGGCCGCACAGATACGCAGTATTTT.

This clone was found once. The V call is TRBV2, the J call TRBJ2-2; D is possibly TRBD2 (6 bases). The CDR3 runs to 12 residues. The V gene lost 4 bases and the J gene lost 7 bases, with 7 bases spanning the gap. Germline V lookup: CDR1 SNHLY, CDR2 FYNNEI. This chain's CDR3 is CASSVEGGELFF. CDR3 DNA sequence: TGTGCCAGCAGTGTGGAGGGCGGGGAGCTGTTTTTT. The variable domain in full, completed from reference TRBV2 and TRBJ2-2, reads EPEVTQTPSHQVTQMGQEVILRCVPISNHLYFYWYRQILGQKVEFLVSFYNNEISEKSEIFDDQFSVERPDGSNFTLKIRSTKLEDSAMYFCASSVEGGELFFGEGSRLTVL.

The rearrangement joins TRBV28 to TRBJ1-1; D gene unclear. Looked up from germline, CDR1 is MDHEN and CDR2 is SYDVKM. CDR3 length: 15 amino acids. V lost 5 bases and J 7 bases, leaving 20 bases between the germline ends. The CDR3 loop reads CASSLVGIPSLEAFF. The CDR3 DNA follows: TGTGCCAGCAGTCTTGTAGGAATCCCTAGCCTTGAAGCTTTCTTT.

In this sample, this clone turned up a few times. V usage is TRBV6-5 and J usage is TRBJ1-1, with TRBD1 identical over 9 bases. The CDR3 has 13 residues. Germline values: CDR1 MNHEY, CDR2 SVGAGI. J was trimmed by 10 bases and V by 0 bases; bases with no gene match: 3. CDR3 protein: CASSYSQGARAFF. DNA for the CDR3: TGTGCCAGCAGTTACTCACAGGGGGCACGAGCTTTCTTT.

DNA of the CDR3: TGTGCCCTCAAGAGTCTAGCGGCCTTCGATGAGCAGTTCTTC. It is translated as CALKSLAAFDEQFF. J is TRBJ2-1 and V is TRBV28, with 7 nucleotides matching TRBD2. Germline assignment: CDR1 MDHEN and CDR2 SYDVKM. V gave up 11 bases and J gave up 8 bases; unmatched junction bases: 15. This CDR3 has 14 residues.

The J gene is TRBJ1-2, the V gene TRBV4-1, with TRBD1 as a possible D gene (6 bases). Germline-derived CDR1 and CDR2 are MGHRA and YSYEKL. V shed 0 bases and J shed 8 bases, with 16 bases lying between them. This CDR3 region has 15 residues. The CDR3 DNA reads TGCGCCAGCAGCCAAGAGGCAGGGGTAGTTGGGGGCTACACCTTC. Its translation: CASSQEAGVVGGYTF.

This clone showed up just a few times. The chain uses TRBV7-9 and TRBJ1-2, with 8 positions matching TRBD1. Per germline, CDR1 SEHNR and CDR2 FQNEAQ (reference sequence). The CDR3 consists of 16 residues. V trimming: 3 bases; J trimming: 0 bases; junction bases outside the gene matches: 6. The CDR3 coding sequence is TGTGCCAGCAGCTTGGGACAGGAGACAGCTAACTATGGCTACACCTTC. Its protein is CASSLGQETANYGYTF.

The chain combines TRBV27 with TRBJ2-2, with TRBD2 identical over 7 bases. The CDR3 loop spans 16 amino acids. In germline, CDR1 is MNHEY, CDR2 SMNVEV (reference sequence). V dropped 4 bases and J dropped 2; count of bases not matched to a gene: 7. The CDR3 sequence: CASSWEGTLNTGELFF. CDR3 nucleotides: TGTGCCAGCAGTTGGGAGGGAACTCTTAACACCGGGGAGCTGTTTTTT.

The gene calls are TRBV9 and TRBJ2-5; 7 nucleotides match TRBD1. Unmatched junction bases numbered 9, after V lost 4 bases and J lost 0 bases. Germline CDR1 reads SGDLS; CDR2 reads YYNGEE. This CDR3 region has 16 residues. DNA of the CDR3: TGTGCCAGCAGCAGTGGGACAGCTACGTACCAAGAGACCCAGTACTTC. It translates to CASSSGTATYQETQYF.

The chain carries TRBV5-1 and TRBJ1-1; 10 bases are a match to TRBD1. The germline gives CDR1 SGHRS, CDR2 YFSETQ. CDR3 length equals 14 residues. With 4 bases clipped from V and 4 bases from J, the junction kept 4 bases outside the gene matches. CDR3 region: CASSPGTGVTEAFF. The CDR3 coding sequence is TGCGCCAGCAGCCCCGGGACAGGGGTCACTGAAGCTTTCTTT.

The CDR3 sequence is CASRGQPNSPLHF. The CDR3 DNA follows: TGTGCCAGCAGGGGACAGCCCAATTCACCCCTCCACTTT. The chain links TRBV6-5 to TRBJ1-6; 7 positions agree with TRBD1. There are 13 residues in the CDR3. Unmatched junction bases numbered 3, after V lost 6 bases and J lost 7 bases. The germline V gene encodes CDR1 MNHEY and CDR2 SVGAGI.

The chain links TRBV2 to TRBJ1-1; 8 nucleotides align to TRBD1. V lost 5 bases to trimming and J lost 5 bases; unmatched junction nucleotides: 10. This CDR3 is 15 amino acids long. From germline, CDR1 is SNHLY and CDR2 FYNNEI. The CDR3 sequence is CASSYTSTGETEAFF. As DNA, the CDR3 is TGTGCCAGCAGTTACACTTCGACAGGGGAAACTGAAGCTTTCTTT.

The chain employs TRBV4-1 and TRBJ1-1; D possibly corresponds to TRBD1 (6 bases). Deletions cut 0 bases from V and 0 bases from J, with 17 bases between. CDR1 and CDR2 (germline): MGHRA, YSYEKL. The CDR3 extends over 18 amino acids. As DNA, the CDR3 is TGCGCCAGCAGCCAAGATCCTCCCGACAGGCCCTTGAACACTGAAGCTTTCTTT. Translating gives CASSQDPPDRPLNTEAFF.

This clone was counted between two and nine times. The V and J genes are TRBV27 and TRBJ1-1, with TRBD1 matching over 9 bases. V trimming: 4 bases; J trimming: 6 bases; junction bases outside the gene matches: 3. The CDR3 covers 13 residues. CDR1 and CDR2 from the germline V gene are MNHEY and SMNVEV (reference sequence). The DNA of the CDR3 is TGTGCCAGCAGTTGGGACAGGGAGTCTGAAGCTTTCTTT. This translates into CASSWDRESEAFF.

The chain couples TRBV19 to TRBJ2-5, with 10 bases matching TRBD1. This CDR3 region has 17 residues. In germline, CDR1 is LNHDA, CDR2 SQIVND (reference sequence). With V trimmed by 2 bases and J by 5 bases, 11 bases remained unmatched. The chain's CDR3 is CASSIRTGGFMLETQYF. CDR3 coding DNA: TGTGCCAGTAGTATACGGACAGGGGGTTTCATGCTGGAGACCCAGTACTTC.

The chain carries TRBV2 and TRBJ2-4, with a possible D match to TRBD1 (7 bases). This CDR3 region has 15 residues. The germline V gene has CDR1 SNHLY and CDR2 FYNNEI. V was pared by 5 bases and J by 2 bases, with 13 bases between. CDR3 in DNA: TGTGCCAGCAGTTCAGGGGGGCAGACCAAAAACATTCAGTACTTC. Its protein is CASSSGGQTKNIQYF.

The gene calls are TRBV11-2 and TRBJ2-5, with a possible D match to TRBD2 (7 bases). Per the germline V gene, CDR1 is SGHAT and CDR2 is FQNNGV. The CDR3 is 15 amino acids. Between the trimmed V and J ends, which lost 1 base and 0 bases, there was a span of 9 bases. CDR3 region: CASSLGGGNQETQYF. The DNA of the CDR3 is TGTGCCAGCAGCTTAGGCGGGGGCAACCAAGAGACCCAGTACTTC.

V gene TRBV2 combines with J gene TRBJ1-5, with 7 bases identical to TRBD1. There are 14 residues in the CDR3. V lost 3 bases and J lost 7; bases outside the gene matches: 6. Germline V CDR1 and CDR2: SNHLY, FYNNEI. CDR3 amino acids: CASSEKGANQPQHF. Here the CDR3 DNA reads TGTGCCAGCAGTGAGAAGGGGGCTAACCAGCCCCAGCATTTT.

V is TRBV4-1 and J is TRBJ1-2, with unresolved D. This CDR3 contains 14 residues. CDR1 is MGHRA, CDR2 YSYEKL, per germline. V lost 2 bases to trimming and J lost 4 bases, with 11 bases between them. The CDR3 DNA is TGCGCCAGCAGCCAACGGGTCAACACCTATGGCTACACCTTC. It specifies CASSQRVNTYGYTF.

The rearrangement joins TRBV4-1 to TRBJ2-1, with a weak D call TRBD1 (6 bases). The length of the CDR3 is 16 residues. The V gene lost 0 bases and the J gene lost 4 bases, with 13 bases spanning the gap. Germline V lookup: CDR1 MGHRA, CDR2 YSYEKL. CDR3 in amino acids: CASSQDTTGWYNEQFF. The CDR3, as DNA: TGCGCCAGCAGCCAAGATACAACAGGGTGGTACAATGAGCAGTTCTTC.

The rearrangement uses TRBV5-4 and TRBJ1-2; D unresolved. Trimming took off 4 bases at V and 4 bases at J, with 17 bases between the two ends. The CDR3 sequence is 15 residues long. Germline CDR1 is SGHNT and CDR2 is YYREEE (reference sequence). The CDR3 DNA sequence: TGTGCCAGCAGCGTTCTTGGACTCCCCCTCTATGGCTACACCTTC. Protein product: CASSVLGLPLYGYTF.

This sequence joins TRBV19 and TRBJ1-1; D is uncertain. V dropped 1 base and J dropped 8 bases, with 20 bases sitting between them. The CDR3 contains 16 residues. Germline-derived CDR1 and CDR2 are LNHDA and SQIVND (reference sequence). The CDR3 loop is CASSIVVDGVDVEAFF. The CDR3 DNA reads TGTGCCAGTAGTATAGTAGTAGACGGGGTTGACGTAGAAGCTTTCTTT. Complete variable domain (other parts from reference TRBV19 and TRBJ1-1): DGGITQSPKYLFRKEGQNVTLSCEQNLNHDAMYWYRQDPGQGLRLIYYSQIVNDFQKGDIAEGYSVSREKKESFPLTVTSAQKNPTAFYLCASSIVVDGVDVEAFFGQGTRLTVV.

This chain uses TRBV2 with TRBJ1-2, with no clear D. Germline lookup yields CDR1 SNHLY and CDR2 FYNNEI. There are 15 residues in the CDR3. V lost 10 bases, J lost 1 base, and 19 bases lay in between. The CDR3 sequence is CATPPRPPNNYGYTF. DNA of the CDR3: TGTGCCACCCCCCCGCGGCCACCTAATAACTATGGCTACACCTTC.

This chain uses TRBV28 with TRBJ1-1; D not certain. V shed 4 bases and J shed 6 bases, with 15 bases lying between them. Germline V gene lookup returns CDR1 MDHEN and CDR2 SYDVKM. This CDR3 has 14 amino acids. CDR3 DNA sequence: TGTGCCAGCAGTTCCTTATTCCCGGGATCTGAAGCTTTCTTT. The encoded protein is CASSSLFPGSEAFF. The full variable domain, rest sourced from reference TRBV28 and TRBJ1-1, is DVKVTQSSRYLVKRTGEKVFLECVQDMDHENMFWYRQDPGLGLRLIYFSYDVKMKEKGDIPEGYSVSREKKERFSLILESASTNQTSMYLCASSSLFPGSEAFFGQGTRLTVV.

The chain carries TRBV27 and TRBJ2-1; D perhaps matches TRBD2 (7 bases). The length of the CDR3 is 14 residues. CDR1 is MNHEY and CDR2 is SMNVEV in the germline V gene (reference sequence). V shed 5 bases and J shed 5 bases, with 13 bases lying between them. CDR3 sequence (DNA): TGTGCCAGCAGTGAGGGGGGGCCAGACAATGAGCAGTTCTTC. Translated: CASSEGGPDNEQFF.